This TCR beta chain was profiled in a study of blood T cell repertoires in COVID-19. Overall study: PBMCs, B-cell-depleted T cells, or T cells were the source of the cDNA or gDNA that made up the material.

Only in-frame clones appear in the TCRdb table, and some are missing; sequencing was by immunoSEQ multiplex PCR. Among nearly 35,000 clones listed, around nine tenths were seen once. V lost 0 bases to trimming and J lost 15 bases, with 15 bases between them. Germline CDR1 is MNHEY and CDR2 is SMNVEV (reference sequence). The CDR3 length is 14 residues. The source of this sequence is a man between 65 and 85 years old with acute or convalescent COVID-19. Sequencing was carried out using peripheral blood. J is TRBJ2-6 and V is TRBV27, with a weak D call TRBD2 (5 bases). CDR3: CASSLSYRPSGLTF. The CDR3 DNA reads TGTGCCAGCAGTTTATCGTATCGGCCAAGCGGCCTGACTTTC.